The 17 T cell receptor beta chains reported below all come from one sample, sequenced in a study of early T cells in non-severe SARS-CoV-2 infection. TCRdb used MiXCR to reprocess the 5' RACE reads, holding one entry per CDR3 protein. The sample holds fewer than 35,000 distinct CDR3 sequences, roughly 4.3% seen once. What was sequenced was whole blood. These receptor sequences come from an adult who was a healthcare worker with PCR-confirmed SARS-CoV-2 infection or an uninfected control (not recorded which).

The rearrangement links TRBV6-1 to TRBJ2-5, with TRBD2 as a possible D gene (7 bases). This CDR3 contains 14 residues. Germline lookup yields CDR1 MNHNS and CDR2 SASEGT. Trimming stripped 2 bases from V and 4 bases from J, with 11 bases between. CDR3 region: CASSERGARETQYF. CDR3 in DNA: TGTGCCAGCAGTGAACGGGGGGCTCGAGAGACCCAGTACTTC.

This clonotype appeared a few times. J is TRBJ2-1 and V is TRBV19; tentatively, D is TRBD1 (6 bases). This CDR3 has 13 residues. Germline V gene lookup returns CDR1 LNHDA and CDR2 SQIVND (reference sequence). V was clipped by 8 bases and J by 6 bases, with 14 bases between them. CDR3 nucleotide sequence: TGTGCCAGTCGGGACAAGGGAGTCAATGAGCAGTTCTTC. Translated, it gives CASRDKGVNEQFF. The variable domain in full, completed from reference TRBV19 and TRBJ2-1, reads DGGITQSPKYLFRKEGQNVTLSCEQNLNHDAMYWYRQDPGQGLRLIYYSQIVNDFQKGDIAEGYSVSREKKESFPLTVTSAQKNPTAFYLCASRDKGVNEQFFGPGTRLTVL.

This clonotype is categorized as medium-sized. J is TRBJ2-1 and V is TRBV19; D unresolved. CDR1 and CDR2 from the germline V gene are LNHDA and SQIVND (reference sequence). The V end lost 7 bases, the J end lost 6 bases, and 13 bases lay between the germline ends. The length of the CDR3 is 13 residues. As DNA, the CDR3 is TGTGCCAGTACCGACCGCCCCGGCAATGAGCAGTTCTTC. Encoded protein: CASTDRPGNEQFF.

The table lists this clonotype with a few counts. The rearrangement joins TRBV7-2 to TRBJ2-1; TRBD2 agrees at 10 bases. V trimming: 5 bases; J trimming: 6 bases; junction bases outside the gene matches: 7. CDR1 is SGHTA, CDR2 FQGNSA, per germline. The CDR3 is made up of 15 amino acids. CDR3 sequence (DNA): TGTGCCAGCAGCCCCTCGAGCGGGAGGGCCAATGAGCAGTTCTTC. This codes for CASSPSSGRANEQFF.

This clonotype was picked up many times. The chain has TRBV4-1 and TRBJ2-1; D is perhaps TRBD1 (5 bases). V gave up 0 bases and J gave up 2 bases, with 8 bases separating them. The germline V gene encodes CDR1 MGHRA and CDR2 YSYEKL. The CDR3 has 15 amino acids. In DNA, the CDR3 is TGCGCCAGCAGCCAAGACTTGGGGCCCTACAATGAGCAGTTCTTC. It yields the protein CASSQDLGPYNEQFF.

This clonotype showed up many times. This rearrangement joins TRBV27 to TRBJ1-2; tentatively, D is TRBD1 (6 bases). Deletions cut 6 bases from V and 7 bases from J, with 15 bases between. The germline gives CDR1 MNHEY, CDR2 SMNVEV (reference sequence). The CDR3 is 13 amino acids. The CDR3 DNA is TGTGCCAGCAGGTCCACAGGGAGGGGTGGCTACACCTTC. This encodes CASRSTGRGGYTF.

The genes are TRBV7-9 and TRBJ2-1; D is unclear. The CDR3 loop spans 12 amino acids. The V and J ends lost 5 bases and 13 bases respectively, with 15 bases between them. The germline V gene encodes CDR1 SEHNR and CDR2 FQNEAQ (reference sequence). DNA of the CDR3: TGTGCCAGCAGCCAGGACCCTAGATTACAGTTCTTC. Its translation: CASSQDPRLQFF.

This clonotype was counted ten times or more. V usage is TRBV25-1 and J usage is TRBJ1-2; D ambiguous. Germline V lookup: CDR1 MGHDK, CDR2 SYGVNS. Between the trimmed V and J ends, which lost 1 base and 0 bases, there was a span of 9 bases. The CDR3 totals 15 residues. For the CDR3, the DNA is TGTGCCAGCAGTGAATTTATGGGGTCTAACTATGGCTACACCTTC. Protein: CASSEFMGSNYGYTF.

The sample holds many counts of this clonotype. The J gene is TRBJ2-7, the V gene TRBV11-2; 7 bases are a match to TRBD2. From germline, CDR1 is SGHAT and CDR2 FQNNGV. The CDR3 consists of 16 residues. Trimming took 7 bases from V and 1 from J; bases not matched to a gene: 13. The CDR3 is CASTSPAGFQSYEQYF. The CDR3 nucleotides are TGTGCCAGCACCTCGCCAGCGGGATTTCAGTCCTACGAGCAGTACTTC.

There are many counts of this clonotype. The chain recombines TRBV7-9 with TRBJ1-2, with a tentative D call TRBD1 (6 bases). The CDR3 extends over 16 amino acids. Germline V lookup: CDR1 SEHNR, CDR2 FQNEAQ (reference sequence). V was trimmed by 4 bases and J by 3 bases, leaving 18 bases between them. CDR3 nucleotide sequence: TGTGCCAGCAGCTCTCGGACAGACGGGAGGCACTATGGCTACACCTTC. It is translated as CASSSRTDGRHYGYTF.

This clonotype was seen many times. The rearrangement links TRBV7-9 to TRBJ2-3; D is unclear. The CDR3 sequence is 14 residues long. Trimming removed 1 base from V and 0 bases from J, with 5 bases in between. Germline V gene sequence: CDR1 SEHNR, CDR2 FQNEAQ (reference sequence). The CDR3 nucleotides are TGTGCCAGCAGCTTAGACATCAGCACAGATACGCAGTATTTT. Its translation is CASSLDISTDTQYF.

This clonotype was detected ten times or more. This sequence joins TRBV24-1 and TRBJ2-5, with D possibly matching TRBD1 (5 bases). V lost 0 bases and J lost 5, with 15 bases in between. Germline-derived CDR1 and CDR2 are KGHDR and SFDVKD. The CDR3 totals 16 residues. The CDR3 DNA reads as TGTGCCACCAGTGATTTGCAGGGTGGGATGGTGGAGACCCAGTACTTC. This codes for CATSDLQGGMVETQYF.

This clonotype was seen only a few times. CDR3 sequence: CASSGGGGIALTDTQYF. The CDR3 coding sequence is TGTGCCAGCAGCGGGGGCGGTGGGATTGCCCTCACAGATACGCAGTATTTT. The rearrangement uses TRBV7-8 and TRBJ2-3; the D gene is possibly TRBD1 (6 bases). CDR3 length: 17 residues. The ends were cut back, 5 bases at V and 2 bases at J, with 20 bases in the middle. Germline-derived CDR1 and CDR2 are SGHVS and FQNEAQ.

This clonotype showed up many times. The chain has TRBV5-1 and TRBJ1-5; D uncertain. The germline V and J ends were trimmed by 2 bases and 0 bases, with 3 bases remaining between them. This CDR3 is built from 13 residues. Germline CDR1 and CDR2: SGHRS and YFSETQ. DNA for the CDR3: TGCGCCAGCAGCTTTGATAGCAATCAGCCCCAGCATTTT. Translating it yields CASSFDSNQPQHF.

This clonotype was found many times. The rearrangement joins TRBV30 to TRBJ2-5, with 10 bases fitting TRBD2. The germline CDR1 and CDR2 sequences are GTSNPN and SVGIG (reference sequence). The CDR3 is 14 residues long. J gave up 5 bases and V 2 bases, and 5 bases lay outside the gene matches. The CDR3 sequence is CAWSPAGGGETQYF. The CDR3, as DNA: TGTGCCTGGAGTCCAGCGGGAGGGGGGGAGACCCAGTACTTC.

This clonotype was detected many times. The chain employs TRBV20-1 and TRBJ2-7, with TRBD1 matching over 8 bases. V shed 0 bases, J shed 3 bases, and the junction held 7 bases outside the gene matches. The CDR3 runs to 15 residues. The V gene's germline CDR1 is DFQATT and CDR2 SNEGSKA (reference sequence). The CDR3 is CSARDTGGTNYEQYF. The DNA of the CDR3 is TGCAGTGCTAGAGATACAGGGGGGACCAACTACGAGCAGTACTTC.

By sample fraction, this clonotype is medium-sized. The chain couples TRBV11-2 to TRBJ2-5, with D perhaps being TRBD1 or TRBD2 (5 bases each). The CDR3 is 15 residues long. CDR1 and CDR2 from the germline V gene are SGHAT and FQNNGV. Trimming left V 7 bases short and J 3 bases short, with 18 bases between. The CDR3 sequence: CASTTAMGVKETQYF. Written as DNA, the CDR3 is TGTGCCAGCACCACAGCCATGGGGGTAAAAGAGACCCAGTACTTC.